These T cell receptor beta chains were read from a single sample in a study of blood T cell repertoires in COVID-19. The data were produced by immunoSEQ multiplex PCR, yet TCRdb's version contains in-frame clones alone and is incomplete. The table lists some 64,000 clones, around 77% of them singletons, with about a fifth in the top ten. Sequenced: peripheral blood. The receptors derive from an elderly man with active or convalescent COVID-19. The CDR3 runs from the conserved cysteine through the conserved F or W. Each record gives: clone size, J gene, V gene, D gene, CDR3 protein, CDR3 DNA. The D gene is left open where the match is weak. Clone size, where shown, is once, few, many, or a class for clones that have expanded.

>.|TRBJ1-5|TRBV4-2|TRBD1
CASSPGQGAEPQHF
TGTGCCAGCAGCCCAGGACAGGGGGCTGAGCCCCAGCATTTT
>.|TRBJ1-5|TRBV28|.
CASSFLTLSRSNQPQHF
TGTGCCAGCAGTTTCCTCACTTTATCAAGAAGCAATCAGCCCCAGCATTTT
>.|TRBJ2-5|TRBV7-2|.
CASSFSFRETQYF
TGTGCCAGCAGCTTCTCCTTCCGAGAGACCCAGTACTTC
>.|TRBJ1-1|TRBV29-1|.
CSASTGGGNTEAFF
TGCAGCGCGTCGACAGGCGGAGGAAACACTGAAGCTTTCTTT
>.|TRBJ2-1|TRBV6-6|TRBD2
CASTVAGRWNEQFF
TGTGCCAGCACCGTAGCGGGGCGGTGGAATGAGCAGTTCTTC
>.|TRBJ2-2|TRBV28|.
CASSTGETGELFF
TGTGCCAGCAGCACCGGGGAGACCGGGGAGCTGTTTTTT
>.|TRBJ2-7|TRBV10-3|TRBD1
CAISSTGAAYEQYF
TGTGCCATCAGTTCGACAGGGGCTGCCTACGAGCAGTACTTC
>.|TRBJ2-1|TRBV3-1/TRBV3-2|TRBD2
CASSQLQREKSNEQFF
TGTGCCAGCAGCCAATTACAGCGGGAGAAGAGCAATGAGCAGTTCTTC
>.|TRBJ2-4|TRBV28|TRBD2
CASSLNTGGVQNIQYF
TGTGCCAGCAGTTTAAACACGGGAGGGGTCCAGAACATTCAGTACTTC
>once|TRBJ2-1|TRBV7-2|.
CASSLRTAAYNEQFF
TGTGCCAGCAGCTTACGAACAGCGGCCTACAATGAGCAGTTCTTC
>.|TRBJ1-2|TRBV5-1|.
CASKRDIANYGYTF
TGCGCCAGCAAACGGGACATAGCTAACTATGGCTACACCTTC
>.|TRBJ2-2|TRBV11-2|.
CASSPYSGGWNTGELFF
TGTGCCAGCAGCCCGTACTCGGGGGGCTGGAACACCGGGGAGCTGTTTTTT
>few|TRBJ2-2|TRBV5-1|.
CASSLVGANTGELFF
TGCGCCAGCAGCTTGGTGGGGGCTAACACCGGGGAGCTGTTTTTT
>.|TRBJ2-6|TRBV2|.
CASSEGRGVWSGANVLTF
TGTGCCAGCAGTGAAGGCAGGGGGGTCTGGTCTGGGGCCAACGTCCTGACTTTC
>.|TRBJ1-5|TRBV15|TRBD1
CATSRVGQGPNQPQHF
TGTGCCACCAGCAGAGTGGGACAGGGGCCCAATCAGCCCCAGCATTTT
>.|TRBJ1-5|TRBV3-1/TRBV3-2|.
CASSMGRGNQPQHF
TGTGCCAGCAGCATGGGTCGGGGCAATCAGCCCCAGCATTTT
>few|TRBJ1-1|TRBV4-1|TRBD1
CASSHMDRGKETFF
TGCGCCAGCAGCCACATGGACAGGGGGAAAGAAACTTTCTTT
>few|TRBJ1-2|TRBV7-2|.
CASSPGGAGVNYGYTF
TGTGCCAGCAGCCCGGGAGGTGCAGGAGTTAACTATGGCTACACCTTC
>.|TRBJ2-1|TRBV15|TRBD2
CATSTKTSGKGEQFF
TGTGCCACCAGCACAAAGACTAGCGGGAAGGGTGAGCAGTTCTTC
>.|TRBJ2-5|TRBV11-2|.
CASSPRARTIQETQYF
TGTGCCAGCAGCCCGAGGGCCCGGACTATTCAAGAGACCCAGTACTTC
>.|TRBJ2-5|TRBV5-1|.
CASSTDGQMLGETQYF
TGCGCCAGCAGCACGGACGGACAGATGTTGGGAGAGACCCAGTACTTC
>.|TRBJ1-1|TRBV7-2|.
CASSLFSRPEAFF
TGTGCCAGCAGCTTATTTTCTAGACCTGAAGCTTTCTTT
>few|TRBJ1-4|TRBV5-1|.
CASSRTDGTNEKLFF
TGCGCCAGCAGTCGAACTGACGGGACTAATGAAAAACTGTTTTTT
>.|TRBJ2-3|TRBV3-1/TRBV3-2|TRBD1
CASSQGQGPDTQYF
TGTGCCAGCAGCCAAGGACAGGGTCCAGATACGCAGTATTTT
>.|TRBJ1-2|TRBV20-1|.
CSDGHNYGYTF
TGCAGTGACGGACACAACTATGGCTACACCTTC
>.|TRBJ2-3|TRBV4-2|.
CASSQGVAGEWVGADTQYF
TGTGCCAGCAGCCAAGGCGTGGCTGGGGAGTGGGTGGGTGCAGATACGCAGTATTTT
>.|TRBJ1-2|TRBV7-6|TRBD1
CASSPTGDNYGYTF
TGTGCCAGCAGCCCGACAGGGGACAACTATGGCTACACCTTC
>.|TRBJ2-1|TRBV11-2|TRBD2
CASSPRDYSGSEQFF
TGTGCCAGCAGCCCGCGGGACTATAGCGGTAGCGAGCAGTTCTTC
>few|TRBJ2-7|TRBV5-8|TRBD1
CASSLATGQGAREQYF
TGTGCCAGCAGCTTGGCGACCGGACAGGGGGCGAGGGAGCAGTACTTC
>.|TRBJ2-3|TRBV5-1|TRBD2
CASSTVGGRFTDTQYF
TGCGCCAGCAGCACTGTGGGGGGGAGATTCACAGATACGCAGTATTTT
>.|TRBJ1-5|TRBV3-1/TRBV3-2|.
CASSHSGADQPQHF
TGTGCCAGCAGCCATTCAGGGGCGGATCAGCCCCAGCATTTT
>few|TRBJ2-3|TRBV7-2|.
CASSSGTWTPDTQYF
TGTGCCAGCAGCTCCGGGACTTGGACGCCAGATACGCAGTATTTT
>.|TRBJ2-1|TRBV29-1|TRBD2
CSVEDLYSGDSYNEQFF
TGCAGCGTTGAAGACCTTTATAGCGGGGACTCCTACAATGAGCAGTTCTTC
>.|TRBJ1-1|TRBV7-9|.
CASSQDIYTETFF
TGTGCCAGCAGCCAGGACATTTACACTGAAACTTTCTTT
>.|TRBJ1-5|TRBV7-9|.
CASSLGADQPQHF
TGTGCCAGCAGTCTAGGGGCGGATCAGCCCCAGCATTTT
>.|TRBJ2-2|TRBV30|.
CAWSSKNTGELFF
TGTGCCTGGAGTTCCAAGAACACCGGGGAGCTGTTTTTT
>.|TRBJ1-4|TRBV19|TRBD1
CASSPTGANEKLFF
TGTGCCAGTAGTCCTACAGGGGCTAATGAAAAACTGTTTTTT
>once|TRBJ2-5|TRBV6-5|.
CASSSFSETQYF
TGTGCCAGCAGTTCGTTCTCTGAGACCCAGTACTTC
>once|TRBJ1-6|TRBV18|TRBD1
CASSSRTGSGSYNSPLHF
TGTGCCAGCTCATCCCGGACAGGGTCCGGCTCCTATAATTCACCCCTCCACTTT
>few|TRBJ1-1|TRBV7-6|TRBD1
CASSLKGTGEAFF
TGTGCCAGCAGCTTAAAGGGGACAGGGGAAGCTTTCTTT
>.|TRBJ1-2|TRBV7-9|TRBD1
CASSLAGQGIEGYTF
TGTGCCAGCAGCTTAGCTGGACAGGGTATTGAAGGCTACACCTTC
>.|TRBJ1-4|TRBV14|TRBD1
CASSPGQAHEKLFF
TGTGCCAGCAGCCCCGGACAGGCCCATGAAAAACTGTTTTTT
>.|TRBJ1-4|TRBV5-5|TRBD1
CASSNLDRVYSTNEKLFF
TGTGCCAGCAGCAATCTAGACAGGGTATATTCAACTAATGAAAAACTGTTTTTT
>once|TRBJ2-1|TRBV4-2|.
CASSQPLLGGVSYNEQFF
TGTGCCAGCAGCCAACCCCTCCTTGGCGGGGTATCCTACAATGAGCAGTTCTTC
>few|TRBJ2-7|TRBV18|TRBD1
CASSQGQGREQYF
TGTGCCAGCTCCCAGGGACAGGGACGCGAGCAGTACTTC
>.|TRBJ2-6|TRBV27|.
CASRGRLLRRSGANVLTF
TGTGCCAGCAGGGGGAGGTTGTTGAGGCGCTCTGGGGCCAACGTCCTGACTTTC
>few|TRBJ2-7|TRBV19|TRBD1
CASSAPGQGFGEQYF
TGTGCCAGTAGTGCCCCGGGACAGGGTTTCGGGGAGCAGTACTTC
>.|TRBJ1-5|TRBV14|.
CASSQAWSSGPQHF
TGTGCCAGCAGCCAAGCCTGGAGCTCGGGGCCCCAGCATTTT
>.|TRBJ1-2|TRBV5-1|.
CASSDHTGQGHF
TGCGCCAGCAGCGATCATACAGGGCAGGGGCACTTC
>once|TRBJ1-6|TRBV28|TRBD1
CASSSTGGLYNSPLHF
TGTGCCAGCAGTTCCACAGGGGGTTTGTATAATTCACCCCTCCACTTT
>.|TRBJ2-3|TRBV23-1|TRBD2
CASSQLGGLRCFTDTQYF
TGCGCCAGCAGTCAATTGGGGGGGTTGCGATGTTTTACAGATACGCAGTATTTT